This is a list of T cell receptor beta chains from one sample in a study of shared clonotypes between healthy human individuals. Only in-frame clones appear in the TCRdb table, and some are missing; sequencing was by immunoSEQ multiplex PCR. In the table there are about 490,000 clones, about 72% of which are singletons. The sequencing sample was made of PBMCs. These receptors all stem from a woman between 40 and 50 years old in good health. Some clones in this sample may be carry-over from other donors' samples. Each CDR3 is given with its conserved first and last residue. D genes are given only for firm matches. Expanded clones are given a class, and other clones once, few, many or no size at all.

v_gene	j_gene	d_gene	abundance	CDR3nt	CDR3aa
TRBV20-1	TRBJ1-1	NA	many	TGCAGTGCCCATCCCTACGCTGAAGCTTTCTTT	CSAHPYAEAFF
TRBV7-3	TRBJ2-2	NA	NA	TGTGCCAGCAGCAAGAACACCGGGGAGCTGTTTTTT	CASSKNTGELFF
TRBV4-1	TRBJ2-1	TRBD1	NA	TGCGCCAGCAGCCACCCGGGACAGGGGGCGTCCAATGAGCAGTTCTTC	CASSHPGQGASNEQFF
TRBV18	TRBJ1-2	TRBD1	NA	TGTGCCAGCTCACCCTCAGGGGGGGACTATGGCTACACCTTC	CASSPSGGDYGYTF
TRBV19	TRBJ1-2	NA	NA	TGTGCCAGTAGTATGGCCCAGTTTATCTCCTATGGCTACACCTTC	CASSMAQFISYGYTF
TRBV2	TRBJ2-7	NA	NA	TGTGCCAGCAATGACGGATTTTCCTACGAGCAGTACTTC	CASNDGFSYEQYF
TRBV28	TRBJ2-7	TRBD1	NA	TGTGCCAGCAGTTTGACTCCCGGGACAGGGGGTTCCTACGAGCAGTACTTC	CASSLTPGTGGSYEQYF
TRBV19	TRBJ2-7	NA	NA	TGTGCCAGTAGTTCACCTTGGTCCTACGAGCAGTACTTC	CASSSPWSYEQYF
TRBV5-1	TRBJ2-1	TRBD2	NA	TGCGCCAGCAGCTCGCCCGGGACTAGCGGGAACAATGAGCAGTTCTTC	CASSSPGTSGNNEQFF
TRBV6-1	TRBJ2-7	TRBD2	few	TGTGCCAGCAGCTCCGGGACTAGCACTCGCTACGAGCAGTACTTC	CASSSGTSTRYEQYF
TRBV21-1	TRBJ1-5	NA	NA	TGTGCCAGCAGGAAAGAGGGGACCCTGAGGCCAGATCAGCCCCAGCATTTT	CASRKEGTLRPDQPQHF
TRBV5-6	TRBJ2-2	NA	NA	TGTGCCAGCAGCTTGGGTTCTGGGACGAGGGGCACCGGGGAGCTGTTTTTT	CASSLGSGTRGTGELFF
TRBV19	TRBJ2-3	NA	NA	TGTGCCAGTAGTCCTACGGGCCCTAAGGGGTATACGCAGTATTTT	CASSPTGPKGYTQYF
TRBV7-2	TRBJ1-5	NA	NA	TGTGCCAGCAGCTTATCCCAGTCTCAGCCCCAGCATTTT	CASSLSQSQPQHF
TRBV15	TRBJ2-7	NA	NA	TGTGCCACCAGCAGAGCGAGGGTCCCCTACGAGCAGTACTTC	CATSRARVPYEQYF
TRBV7-2	TRBJ1-3	TRBD1	few	TGTGCCAGCAGTCCCGCAGGGGGTCTTACTGGAAACACCATATATTTT	CASSPAGGLTGNTIYF
TRBV7-3	TRBJ2-7	TRBD2	NA	TGTGCCAGCAGCCAAAGCGGGAGAGGGAACGAGCAGTACTTC	CASSQSGRGNEQYF
TRBV11-2	TRBJ2-3	TRBD2	NA	TGTGCCAGCAGCCCGGGACTAGCGGGAGTGTCAGATACGCAGTATTTT	CASSPGLAGVSDTQYF
TRBV9	TRBJ2-1	NA	NA	TGTGCCAGCAGCGTAACCAGCGGCACCTACAATGAGCAGTTCTTC	CASSVTSGTYNEQFF
TRBV19	TRBJ2-2	TRBD1	NA	TGTGCCAGTAGCGCGCTGGGACAGGGTACCGGCGGGGAGCTGTTTTTT	CASSALGQGTGGELFF
TRBV7-2	TRBJ2-3	NA	once	TGTGCCAGCAGCTTAAGTCATATTGCAACCGATACGCAGTATTTT	CASSLSHIATDTQYF
TRBV5-1	TRBJ2-7	TRBD1	NA	TGCGCCAGCAGCTTGCGGGCAGGGGGCGACGAGCAGTACTTC	CASSLRAGGDEQYF
TRBV4-3	TRBJ2-3	TRBD2	once	TGCGCCAGCAGCCAGGACGTGGGAGGGAGGGATACGCAGTATTTT	CASSQDVGGRDTQYF
TRBV9	TRBJ1-3	NA	NA	TGTGCCAGCAGCGTAAGCGTGTTCGACACCATATATTTT	CASSVSVFDTIYF
TRBV5-5	TRBJ1-5	NA	NA	TGTGCCAGCAGCCCAACCCAGAACGGACTCACTAATCAGCCCCAGCATTTT	CASSPTQNGLTNQPQHF
TRBV4-2	TRBJ2-3	NA	NA	TGTGCCAGCAGCCAGCCCGGGGATACGCAGTATTTT	CASSQPGDTQYF
TRBV19	TRBJ2-7	NA	NA	TGTGCCAGTAGTATCGGGACCTACGAGCAGTACTTC	CASSIGTYEQYF
TRBV25-1	TRBJ2-1	TRBD2	NA	TGTGCCAGCAGTGACTGGGGGGGTCTTTTCAATGAGCAGTTCTTC	CASSDWGGLFNEQFF
TRBV28	TRBJ1-4	NA	NA	TGTGCCAGCAGACATGGTGGACGCACTAATGAAAAACTGTTTTTT	CASRHGGRTNEKLFF
TRBV7-9	TRBJ2-2	NA	NA	TGTGCCAGCAGCCGCCCCCGAGGTAGCGACAGGACGAACACCGGGGAGCTGTTTTTT	CASSRPRGSDRTNTGELFF
TRBV28	TRBJ1-1	NA	NA	TGTGCCAGCAGAGTCCCGTGGGCTGAAGCTTTCTTT	CASRVPWAEAFF